This TCR beta chain is drawn from a study of cytomegalovirus exposure and HLA in healthy donors. Looking at the study overall: Genotyping of 430 or so donors showed that over 80% belonged to the Caucasian-associated ancestry cluster.

Trimming took 7 bases from V and 6 from J, leaving 21 bases between them. CDR1 is SGHTA and CDR2 is FQGNSA in the germline V gene. The CDR3 is 15 residues long. The PCR used 60 Vbeta and 13 Jbeta primers. Sequencing used immunoSEQ multiplex PCR; TCRdb keeps in-frame clones, though not all of them. The table has 100,000 to 150,000 clones, 70% to 85% seen once; the top ten hold more than 1.5%. This sequence was found in a boy aged 5-17 years in good health and CMV-seronegative. The rearrangement links TRBV7-2 to TRBJ1-2, with a possible D match to TRBD1 (5 bases). Material for sequencing was PBMCs. CDR3 coding DNA: TGTGCCAGCAACCCGGAAGGCAGGGCCCCCAATGGCTACACCTTC. It encodes CASNPEGRAPNGYTF.